The clone carrying this T cell receptor beta chain came up once. In the original workflow: Amplifying reference gene primers gave estimates of nucleated cell counts. Generated by immunoSEQ multiplex PCR, the TCRdb table keeps only in-frame clones and is missing some. The V and J calls and the clone size are those of that table, but D and trimming were determined from the DNA. The table has roughly 76,000 clones, over 85% seen once. These data originate in a study of blood T cell repertoires in COVID-19. CDR3 length equals 15 residues. Trimming stripped 6 bases from V and 2 bases from J, with 14 bases between. CDR1 MNHEY and CDR2 SVGAGI come from the germline V gene.

The V and J genes are TRBV6-5 and TRBJ1-5; the D gene is possibly TRBD1 (6 bases). The source is a man in his forties or fifties with acute or convalescent COVID-19. Material for sequencing was peripheral blood. The CDR3 here is CASSAQSGGNQPQHF. DNA of the CDR3: TGTGCCAGCAGCGCACAATCAGGGGGCAATCAGCCCCAGCATTTT.